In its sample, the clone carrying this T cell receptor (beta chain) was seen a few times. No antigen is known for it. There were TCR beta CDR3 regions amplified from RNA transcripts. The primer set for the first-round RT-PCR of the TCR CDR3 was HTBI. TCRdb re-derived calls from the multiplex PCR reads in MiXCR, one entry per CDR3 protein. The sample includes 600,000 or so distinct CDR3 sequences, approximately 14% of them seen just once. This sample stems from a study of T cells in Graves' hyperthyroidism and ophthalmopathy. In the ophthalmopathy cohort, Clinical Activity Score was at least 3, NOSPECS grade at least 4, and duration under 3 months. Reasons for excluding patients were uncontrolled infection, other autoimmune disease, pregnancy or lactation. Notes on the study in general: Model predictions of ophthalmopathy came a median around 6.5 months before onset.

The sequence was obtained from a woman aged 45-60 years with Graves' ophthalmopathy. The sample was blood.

The CDR3 sequence: CASSYSRQAWTEAFF. The CDR3 nucleotides are TGTGCCAGCAGTTACTCTCGGCAGGCTTGGACTGAAGCTTTCTTT. The rearrangement links TRBV6-2 or TRBV6-3 to TRBJ1-1; no clear D. V lost 0 bases and J 5 bases, leaving 13 bases between the germline ends. Germline V gives CDR1 MNHEY, CDR2 SVGEGT. The CDR3 has 15 amino acids.